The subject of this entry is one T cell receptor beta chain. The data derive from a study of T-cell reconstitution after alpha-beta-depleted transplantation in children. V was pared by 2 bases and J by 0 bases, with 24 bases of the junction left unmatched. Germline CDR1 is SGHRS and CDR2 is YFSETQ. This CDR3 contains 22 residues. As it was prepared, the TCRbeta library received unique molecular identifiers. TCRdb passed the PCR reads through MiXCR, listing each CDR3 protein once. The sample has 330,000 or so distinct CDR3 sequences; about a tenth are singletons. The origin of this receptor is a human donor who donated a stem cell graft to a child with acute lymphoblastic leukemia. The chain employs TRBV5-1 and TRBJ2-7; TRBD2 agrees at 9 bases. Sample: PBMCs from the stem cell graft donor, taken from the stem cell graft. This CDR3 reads CASSFYPQGTGLAKESSYEQYF. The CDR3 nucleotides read TGCGCCAGCAGCTTTTATCCACAGGGTACGGGACTAGCTAAAGAATCCTCCTACGAGCAGTACTTC.